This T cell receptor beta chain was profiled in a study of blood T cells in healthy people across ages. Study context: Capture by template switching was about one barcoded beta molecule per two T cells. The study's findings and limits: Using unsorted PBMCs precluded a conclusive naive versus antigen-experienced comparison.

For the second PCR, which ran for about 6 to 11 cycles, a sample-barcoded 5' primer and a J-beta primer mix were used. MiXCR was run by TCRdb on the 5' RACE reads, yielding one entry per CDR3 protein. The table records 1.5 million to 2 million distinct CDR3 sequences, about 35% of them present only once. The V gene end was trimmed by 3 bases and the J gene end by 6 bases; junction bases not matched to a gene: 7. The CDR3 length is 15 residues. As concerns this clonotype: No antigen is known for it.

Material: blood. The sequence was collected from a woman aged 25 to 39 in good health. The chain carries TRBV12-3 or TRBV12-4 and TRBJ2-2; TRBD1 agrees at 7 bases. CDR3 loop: CASSFFGRGSGELFF. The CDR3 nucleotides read TGTGCCAGCAGTTTTTTCGGCAGGGGGTCCGGGGAGCTGTTTTTT.